Described below is a single TCR beta chain sequence and its context. The antigen it binds to is not known. Base qualities were left out, and no much larger clone turns up one base away. The entry originates in a study of shared clonotypes between healthy human individuals (dated by TCRdb to 2018 to 2021). About the full investigation: A few men and a couple of women, aged 18 to 49 years, made up the cohort. For each donor, CD4 naive and CD4 memory were each run on three plates, CD8 naive on two plates, and CD8 memory on one plate. To estimate repertoire size and how much clonotype sharing occurs between individuals, the study deeply sequenced the blood TCR repertoires of several healthy adults. Between about 0.8 and 9 billion PBMCs per donor were obtained by leukapheresis. Libraries were prepared and TCR repertoires were sequenced by different laboratories using diverse techniques, in order to increase sequencing depth and limit assay-specific biases.

Overall study outcomes, separate from this receptor: The genetic and exposure-history diversity represented was limited by the small number of donors. Sampling was limited to blood, and TCR repertoires in tissue likely differ from TCR repertoires in blood. Naive subsets generally had larger estimated clonotype richness than memory subsets did. Roughly 5% of naive CD4, around 4% of naive CD8, approximately 2.2% of memory CD4, and around 0.42% of memory CD8 clonotypes were shared across a handful of donors. Compared with non-shared clonotypes, the clonotypes found in all four sorted-subset donors had higher generation probabilities. Pairwise subsampling indicated that sequencing depth was expected to affect the degree of clonotype sharing among donors. Incomplete sequencing was indicated by rarefaction of sorted-subset datasets, despite the large sequencing depth.

The junction shows trimming of 5 bases on V and 7 bases on J, and the gene matches do not reach 9 bases of it. From the cysteine up to the phenylalanine, the CDR3 has a length of 13 residues. The kept DNA is CDR3 alone, 39 bases in frame from the first base. As encoded in the germline V gene, CDR1 is SQVTM while CDR2 is ANQGSEA. Using the deep immunoSEQ assay, multiplex PCR amplified TCR CDR3 regions from genomic DNA. Genomic DNA extracted from each cell subset was distributed evenly over all wells of several immunoSEQ 96-well plates, and each plate served as one replicate. For sorted subsets, each replicate PCR was loaded with roughly 200 ng genomic DNA, equivalent to approximately 27,000 T cell genomes. Purified libraries were quantified with a Qubit 3.0 fluorometer, sized on a Bioanalyzer 2100, and re-quantified with the KAPA Library Quantification kit. A separate single-read 150-cycle Illumina NextSeq 550 flow cell was used to sequence each immunoSEQ 96-well plate. Under the source paper's analysis protocol: Because the immunoSEQ output held only junctional sequences and lacked quality scores, the filtering could not match the filtering applied to full-length reads. To assign V/J genes and CDR3, sequences were annotated against IMGT germline references using PyIR, a Python wrapper for IgBLAST v1.9. Reads were filtered out if the reads had weak V/J assignments (E-value above 1e-6), no CDR3, stop codons, out-of-frame junctions, or ambiguous translated residues. V3J clonotypes were defined by identical inferred V gene, J gene, and CDR3 amino acid sequence. The percentage overlap between two repertoires was calculated by dividing the number of shared unique clonotypes by the size of the smaller repertoire. Repertoire richness was assessed with RTK rarefaction, the Chao1 estimator, and Recon v2.1 estimates of unobserved clonotypes. OLGA was used to compute generation probabilities for all TCRbeta clonotypes that the gDNA method yielded from several donors. In its TCRdb copy, this immuneACCESS table keeps in-frame sequences only and misses some clones. Where compared with another copy, unresolved V genes explain less than half of these, and the others have no known cause. D and trimming were read from the DNA, whereas the V and J calls and clone size are those reported in that table. This sample gives approximately 1.9 million clones in total; over 85% of them show up just once. 1.5% to 2% of the sample rests with the top ten.

CD8 naive samples were obtained by positive selection for CCR7 among CD45RO-negative cells, yielding a CD45RA+CCR7+ population from which TemRA cells were excluded. The donors were healthy, HIV-negative adults with no recently reported acute infections or vaccinations. Every donor was a Caucasian adult residing in Nashville, Tennessee, USA. After blood collection by leukapheresis, PBMCs were isolated using Ficoll-Histopaque density gradient centrifugation and then cryopreserved in the vapor phase of liquid nitrogen. Analytical flow cytometry was used to check the purity and quantity of every magnetically sorted T cell population. Genomic DNA was isolated from every sorted fraction and measured by UV absorbance on a Nanodrop 2000c.

The TCR sequence derives from a man younger than 30 in good health. Some clones in this sample may be carry-over from other donors' samples. The specimen was naive CD8+ T cells from PBMCs. Interpreted using the paper, the cell subset or site label stands for: CD45RA+CCR7+. Recombination joined TRBV29-1 with TRBJ1-1; 8 of the junction bases match TRBD1. DNA sequence: TGCAGCGTTTGCGGACAGGGAGAGTTTGAAGCTTTCTTT. This encodes CSVCGQGEFEAFF.